A selection of T cell receptor beta chains follows, all from one sample in a study of T cell responses to AZD1222 COVID-19 vaccine. Generated by immunoSEQ multiplex PCR, the TCRdb table keeps only in-frame clones and is missing some. This sample has about 79,000 clones, with more than 75% found just once. The sample consisted of peripheral blood, taken on day 0 of AZD1222 vaccination. The receptors derive from an adult in good health. The CDR3 runs from the conserved cysteine through the conserved F or W. D genes are given only for firm matches. The size of a clone is reported for some rows only, either as once, few or many, or as a class for expanded clones.

d_call j_call v_call clone_size cdr3_nt cdr3_aa
NA TRBJ1-1 TRBV19 NA TGTGCCAGTAGTAACCAGGGCCTCTACTCGAACACTGAAGCTTTCTTT CASSNQGLYSNTEAFF
TRBD2 TRBJ2-7 TRBV6-5 NA TGTGCCAGCAGAGCCGGGACTAGTCCCGAGCAGTACTTC CASRAGTSPEQYF
NA TRBJ1-1 TRBV30 few TGTGCCTGGAGTGTTGGGGGCGAGATGGAAGCTTTCTTT CAWSVGGEMEAFF
NA TRBJ1-2 TRBV28 NA TGTGCTTTGGGGGTGAACTATGGCTACACCTTC CALGVNYGYTF
NA TRBJ2-1 TRBV14 NA TGTGCCAGCAGCCAATCCTCAACGTACAATGAGCAGTTCTTC CASSQSSTYNEQFF
TRBD2 TRBJ2-4 TRBV5-6 NA TGTGCCAGCAGCTACTGGACTAGCGGGAGGGCCGAGGCCAAAAACATTCAGTACTTC CASSYWTSGRAEAKNIQYF
NA TRBJ1-1 TRBV2 NA TGTGCCAGCACCCCGACAAGAATGAACACTGAAGCTTTCTTT CASTPTRMNTEAFF
NA TRBJ1-2 TRBV19 NA TGTGCCAGTATCCCCTTCCAGGGTCAAGGGCACTATGGCTACACCTTC CASIPFQGQGHYGYTF
TRBD1 TRBJ1-3 TRBV5-4 NA TGTGCCAGCAGTCGTGACAGGGAAGGAAGGAACACCATATATTTT CASSRDREGRNTIYF
NA TRBJ1-5 TRBV28 few TGTGCCAGCAGTTTATTCAGGGGTCAGCCCCAGCATTTT CASSLFRGQPQHF
NA TRBJ2-7 TRBV12-3/TRBV12-4 many TGTGCCAGCAGCGCAGGGGCCCGCGGGGAGCAGTACTTC CASSAGARGEQYF
NA TRBJ1-2 TRBV5-5 NA TGTGCCAGCAGCTTGGACCGTACCTATGGCTACACCTTC CASSLDRTYGYTF
NA TRBJ2-1 TRBV12-3/TRBV12-4 NA TGTGCCAGCAGTCCTGTTACGAGTGAGCAGTTCTTC CASSPVTSEQFF
NA TRBJ1-5 TRBV7-8 NA TGTGCCAGCAGCTTAGCGGGAAACCGTGGGCCATTCAATCAGCCCCAGCATTTT CASSLAGNRGPFNQPQHF
TRBD2 TRBJ2-1 TRBV7-9 NA TGTGCCAGCAGCCGATGGAACCCTAGCGGAAACAATGAGCAGTTCTTC CASSRWNPSGNNEQFF
NA TRBJ2-1 TRBV11-2 NA TGTGCCAGCAGCTTAGGATCGAACAGTCTTAACTACAATGAGCAGTTCTTC CASSLGSNSLNYNEQFF
NA TRBJ2-7 TRBV4-1 NA TGCGCCAGCAGCCAAACGGGACATCACTCCTACGAGCAGTACTTC CASSQTGHHSYEQYF
NA TRBJ1-5 TRBV5-1 NA TGCGCCAGCAGGCCCGACGTCAGGGAGGGGCAGCCCCAGCATTTT CASRPDVREGQPQHF
NA TRBJ1-5 TRBV7-8 NA TGTGCCAGCAGCCAGCAGCGGGGGAATCAGCCCCAGCATTTT CASSQQRGNQPQHF
NA TRBJ2-5 TRBV29-1 NA TGCAGCGTAGCAGGAGGGGGGACCTCAAGAGAAACCCAGTACTTC CSVAGGGTSRETQYF
TRBD1 TRBJ1-1 TRBV19 NA TGTGCCAGTAGTATGCAGGGGGTTGTCACTGAAGCTTTCTTT CASSMQGVVTEAFF
NA TRBJ2-1 TRBV11-2 NA TGTGCCAGCAGCCCTTCTACAGTTCTTGAGCAGTTCTTC CASSPSTVLEQFF
NA TRBJ1-5 TRBV5-6 NA TGTGCCAGCAGCTTGCGGGGAATCGGTCAGCCCCAGCATTTT CASSLRGIGQPQHF
NA TRBJ1-1 TRBV5-1 NA TGCGCCAGCAGCTTGCGAGTTGGAATGAACACTGAAGCTTTCTTT CASSLRVGMNTEAFF
NA TRBJ1-1 TRBV19 NA TGTGCCAGTAGTGCGGGGGTAGGCAATCAAGCTTTCTTT CASSAGVGNQAFF
NA TRBJ1-6 TRBV6-5 NA TGTGCCAGCAGTTACCTCAATCAGGGTTCCAATTCACCCCTCCACTTT CASSYLNQGSNSPLHF
TRBD2 TRBJ2-3 TRBV10-1 once TGCGCCAGCAGTTCTGGGACTAGCGGGAGGGCCACAGATACGCAGTATTTT CASSSGTSGRATDTQYF
NA TRBJ1-3 TRBV23-1 NA TGCGCCAGCAGCCGTCATGGGGGGTTAATAAGGAACACCATATATTTT CASSRHGGLIRNTIYF
NA TRBJ1-2 TRBV18 NA TGTGCCAGCTCACCAAGGGACAAAACCTATGGCTACACCTTC CASSPRDKTYGYTF
NA TRBJ2-2 TRBV28 NA TGTGCCAGCAGCGACCGAGCGAACACCGGGGAGCTGTTTTTT CASSDRANTGELFF
TRBD1 TRBJ1-2 TRBV6-1 NA TGTGCCAGCAGTGAAGGGACAGGGTTGGACCTCTATGGCTACACCTTC CASSEGTGLDLYGYTF
NA TRBJ1-2 TRBV30 NA TGTGCCTGGAGTAGGCCGGGGCCCAACTATGGCTACACCTTC CAWSRPGPNYGYTF
TRBD1 TRBJ2-2 TRBV19 NA TGTGCCAGTAGTGGGACAGGGCGTTCCACCGGGGAGCTGTTTTTT CASSGTGRSTGELFF
TRBD2 TRBJ2-5 TRBV19 NA TGTGCCAGTAGTATCGGGGGGGCCCAAGAGACCCAGTACTTC CASSIGGAQETQYF
TRBD1 TRBJ1-4 TRBV6-5 NA TGTGCCAGCAGGCCTGACAGGGTTTATGAAAAACTGTTTTTT CASRPDRVYEKLFF
NA TRBJ2-7 TRBV24-1 NA TGTGCCACCAGATTATTTCCAGGTCGAACGGACGAGCAGTACTTC CATRLFPGRTDEQYF
NA TRBJ1-3 TRBV5-6 NA TGTGCCAGCAGCTTTGGCTGGGGGGGCTCTGGAAACACCATATATTTT CASSFGWGGSGNTIYF
NA TRBJ1-2 TRBV18 NA TGTGCCAGCTCACCGGGAGGGGTGCACTATGGCTACACCTTC CASSPGGVHYGYTF
TRBD1 TRBJ1-5 TRBV19 NA TGTGCCAGTAGTGGAGGGGACAGGGGGCCATTAAGCAATCAGCCCCAGCATTTT CASSGGDRGPLSNQPQHF
TRBD1 TRBJ1-5 TRBV18 few TGTGCCAGCTCACCAGCGACAGGGAGCACCGAGAATCAGCCCCAGCATTTT CASSPATGSTENQPQHF
NA TRBJ1-2 TRBV27 few TGTGCCAGCAGTCCGATCCCCCCGGGGGCCTATGGCTACACCTTC CASSPIPPGAYGYTF
TRBD2 TRBJ2-5 TRBV2 NA TGTGCCAGCAGCGCCCAGCGGGGCGAGACCCAGTACTTC CASSAQRGETQYF
TRBD1 TRBJ1-1 TRBV6-5 NA TGTGCCAGCAGTTACGCCGACAGGGCTCAAGCTTTCTTT CASSYADRAQAFF
NA TRBJ1-5 TRBV19 NA TGTGCCAGTAGTCTTACAGGTTTTAGCAATCAGCCCCAGCATTTT CASSLTGFSNQPQHF
NA TRBJ1-1 TRBV10-2 NA TGCGCCAGCACCATGAGTGGGGTAGTGAACACTGAAGCTTTCTTT CASTMSGVVNTEAFF
NA TRBJ1-3 TRBV15 NA TGTGCCACCAGCAGGGGCACCTCTGGAAACACCATATATTTT CATSRGTSGNTIYF
TRBD1 TRBJ1-6 TRBV29-1 NA TGCAGCGTCGGCTTCGGGACAGACAATTCACCCCTCCACTTT CSVGFGTDNSPLHF
TRBD1 TRBJ1-1 TRBV6-5 NA TGTGCCAGCAGTTCCTGGACAGGGAACACTGAAGCTTTCTTT CASSSWTGNTEAFF
NA TRBJ2-7 TRBV6-5 few TGTGCCAGCAGTTACTCCGGCGGGAACCCCTACGAGCAGTACTTC CASSYSGGNPYEQYF
NA TRBJ1-1 TRBV12-3/TRBV12-4 NA TGTGCCAGCAGTTCACATATTGAAGCTTTCTTT CASSSHIEAFF
NA TRBJ1-3 TRBV25-1 NA TGTGCCAGCGAGGTCCCGGGAAGCACCATATATTTT CASEVPGSTIYF
NA TRBJ1-2 TRBV11-2 NA TGTGCCAGCAGCTCCCCGAGGGCCAGAGAAGGGGGCTACACCTTC CASSSPRAREGGYTF
NA TRBJ1-3 TRBV18 NA TGTGCCAGCTCACCATACGGGGGCCGCTCTGGAAACACCATATATTTT CASSPYGGRSGNTIYF
NA TRBJ1-1 TRBV6-2/TRBV6-3 NA TGTGCCAGCAGTGAGCACAGGGTTGGCACTGAAGCTTTCTTT CASSEHRVGTEAFF
NA TRBJ1-3 TRBV5-1 NA TGCGCCAGCAGCTTGGTCGGGGCTGGAAACACCATATATTTT CASSLVGAGNTIYF
NA TRBJ2-1 TRBV30 NA TGTGCCTGGAGTAGGGACGGTTTCTCCTACAATGAGCAGTTCTTC CAWSRDGFSYNEQFF
NA TRBJ1-5 TRBV6-5 few TGTGCCAGCATCTTGGGAGGGGGTCAGCCCCAGCATTTT CASILGGGQPQHF